This T cell receptor (beta chain) was sequenced in a study of blood T cells in healthy people across ages. General study results and limits: While age rose, TCR beta diversity per million T cells dropped in a roughly linear way.

Aged about 6 to 100, donors were systemically healthy Caucasians from Russia. V was clipped by 6 bases and J by 0 bases, with 15 bases between them. This CDR3 region has 16 residues. Note on this clonotype: The target antigen is unknown.

With a J-beta primer mix and a sample-barcoded 5' primer, a second PCR ran 7 to 11 cycles. One entry per CDR3 protein, called by TCRdb with MiXCR from the 5' RACE reads. Among around 990,000 distinct CDR3 sequences listed, around 27% were seen once. Another study also made use of these data, one on T cells of mothers and their children. From that report: During the second PCR, the M1S primer introduced sample barcodes along with 2-4 random nucleotides.

The specimen was blood. This TCR was recovered from a girl between 2 and 10 years old in good health. The rearrangement links TRBV12-3 or TRBV12-4 to TRBJ2-1; D is uncertain. CDR3 region: CASSTDGISSYNEQFF. CDR3 bases: TGTGCCAGCAGCACCGATGGGATTAGCTCCTACAATGAGCAGTTCTTC.